Below, one T cell receptor (beta chain) is given with its context. Its antigen remains undetermined. Base qualities are missing; no much larger clone stands one base away. Another Seattle source contributed samples from volunteer blood donors who had recovered from COVID-19. Whole blood was collected in K2EDTA tubes by collaborating institutions according to the institutions' own protocols. For TCRbeta analysis, collaborators shipped samples in one of three forms: frozen whole blood, isolated PBMCs, or DNA extracted from either of those sample types. This specimen comes from a study of blood T cell repertoires in COVID-19 (dated by TCRdb to the early 2020s). General notes on the study: The collaborator samples originated in the United States, Italy and Spain and spanned the acute and convalescent phases of COVID-19. The material from the prospective study consisted of cDNA or gDNA derived from T cells, B-cell-depleted T cells, or PBMCs. Deeply sampled blood TCRbeta repertoires from subjects exposed to, actively infected with, or recovered from COVID-19 were included in the dataset. The repertoires were released in a freely available public database meant as a resource for research on the immune response to SARS-CoV-2. The samples were drawn from the first 160 participants of the ongoing ImmuneRACE study and from over a thousand subjects provided by 6 global collaborators. A de-identified subject ID, COVID-19 status, age in years and sex were almost always included in the sample metadata. Where HLA class I and class II types were available, the types were taken from metadata supplied by the sample provider, not from assay-based typing.

The CDR3 runs 18 residues from the cysteine to the phenylalanine. The read is trimmed to its CDR3 DNA, 54 bases read in frame from base 1. Ends trimmed: V by 1 base, J by 3 bases; bases unmatched to a gene: 6. The germline V gene sets CDR1 to MGHRA and CDR2 to YSYEKL. The immunoSEQ Assay, a bias-controlled multiplex PCR, was used to amplify TCRbeta CDR3 regions from genomic DNA. The paper's data handling went like this. The number of nucleated cells in each sample was estimated by amplification of reference gene primers within the assay. Sequence reads were collapsed and filtered to measure the absolute abundance of every unique TCRbeta CDR3 rearrangement. For each sample, productive Simpson clonality was calculated by taking the square root of Simpson's diversity index across productive rearrangements. Drawn from immuneACCESS, this table holds only the in-frame rearrangements with V and J called that TCRdb kept. Clones are partly lost; checked studies trace under half to an unresolved V gene and leave the rest unexplained. V, J and clone size derive from that table, while D and trimming were established from the DNA sequence. The sample has about 250,000 clones on record, roughly nine tenths of them singletons. The ten largest clones capture 1.5% to 2% of the sample.

Points the paper makes about the study in general: Clinical and demographic metadata were provided uncurated, with the amount varying by source and participant.

The TCR comes from an older woman who had recovered from COVID-19. What was sequenced was peripheral blood. This chain is built from TRBV4-1 and TRBJ2-1; TRBD2 matches 13 bases in the middle. The sequenced DNA is TGCGCCAGCAGCCAAGGTAAACTAGCGGGGGGGCGCTACAATGAGCAGTTCTTC. Its translation reads: CASSQGKLAGGRYNEQFF.